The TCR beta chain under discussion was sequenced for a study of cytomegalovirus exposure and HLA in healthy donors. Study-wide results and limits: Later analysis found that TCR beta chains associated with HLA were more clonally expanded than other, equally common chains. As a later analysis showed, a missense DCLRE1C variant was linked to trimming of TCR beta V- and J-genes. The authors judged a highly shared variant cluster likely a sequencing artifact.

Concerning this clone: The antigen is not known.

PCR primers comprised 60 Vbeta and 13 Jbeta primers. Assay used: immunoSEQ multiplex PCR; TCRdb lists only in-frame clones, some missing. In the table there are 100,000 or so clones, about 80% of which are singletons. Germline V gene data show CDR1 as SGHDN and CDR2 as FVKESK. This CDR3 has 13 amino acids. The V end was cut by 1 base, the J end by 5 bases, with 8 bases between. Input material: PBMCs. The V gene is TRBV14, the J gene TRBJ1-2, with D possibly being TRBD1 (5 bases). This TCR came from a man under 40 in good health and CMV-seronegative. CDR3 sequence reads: CASSQGQFYGYTF. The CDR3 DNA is TGTGCCAGCAGCCAAGGACAGTTTTATGGCTACACCTTC.